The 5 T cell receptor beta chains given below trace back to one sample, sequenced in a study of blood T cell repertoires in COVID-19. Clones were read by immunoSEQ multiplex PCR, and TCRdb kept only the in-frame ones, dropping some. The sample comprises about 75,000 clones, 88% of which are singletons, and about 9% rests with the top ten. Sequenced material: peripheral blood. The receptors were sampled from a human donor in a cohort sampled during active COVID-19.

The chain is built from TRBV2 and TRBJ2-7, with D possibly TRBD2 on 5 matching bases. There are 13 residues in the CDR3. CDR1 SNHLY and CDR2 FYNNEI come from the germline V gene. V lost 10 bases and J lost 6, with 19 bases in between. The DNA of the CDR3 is TGTGCCATCCGTTTTAGCGTCGGCTCCGAGCAGTACTTC. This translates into CAIRFSVGSEQYF.

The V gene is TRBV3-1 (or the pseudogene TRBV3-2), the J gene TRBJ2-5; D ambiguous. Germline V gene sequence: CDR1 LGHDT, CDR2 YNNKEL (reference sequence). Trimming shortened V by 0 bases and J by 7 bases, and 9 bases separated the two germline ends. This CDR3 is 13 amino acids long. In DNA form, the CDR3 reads TGTGCCAGCAGCCAAGATTTGGGCGCGACCCAGTACTTC. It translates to CASSQDLGATQYF.

DNA of the CDR3: TGTGCCAGCAACTCACGCGGGGGTGGCACTGAAGCTTTCTTT. Translation gives CASNSRGGGTEAFF. V usage is TRBV25-1 and J usage is TRBJ1-1; D is perhaps TRBD1 (5 bases). Germline lookup yields CDR1 MGHDK and CDR2 SYGVNS. Deletions cut 7 bases from V and 4 bases from J, with 16 bases between. This CDR3 has 14 amino acids.

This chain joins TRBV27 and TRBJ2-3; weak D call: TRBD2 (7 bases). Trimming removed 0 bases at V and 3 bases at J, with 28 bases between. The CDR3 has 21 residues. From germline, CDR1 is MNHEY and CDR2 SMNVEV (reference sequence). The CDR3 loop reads CASSLSANRVQGRARTDTQYF. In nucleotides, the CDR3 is TGTGCCAGCAGTTTATCGGCCAACAGGGTCCAGGGGAGGGCCCGGACAGATACGCAGTATTTT.

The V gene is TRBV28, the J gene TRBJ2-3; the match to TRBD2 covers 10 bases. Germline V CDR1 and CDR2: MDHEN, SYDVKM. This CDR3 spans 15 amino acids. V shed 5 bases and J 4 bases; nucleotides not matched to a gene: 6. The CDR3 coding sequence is TGTGCCAGCAGTCCTAGCGGGAGAGGGGCAGATACGCAGTATTTT. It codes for CASSPSGRGADTQYF. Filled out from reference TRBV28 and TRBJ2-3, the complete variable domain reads DVKVTQSSRYLVKRTGEKVFLECVQDMDHENMFWYRQDPGLGLRLIYFSYDVKMKEKGDIPEGYSVSREKKERFSLILESASTNQTSMYLCASSPSGRGADTQYFGPGTRLTVL.